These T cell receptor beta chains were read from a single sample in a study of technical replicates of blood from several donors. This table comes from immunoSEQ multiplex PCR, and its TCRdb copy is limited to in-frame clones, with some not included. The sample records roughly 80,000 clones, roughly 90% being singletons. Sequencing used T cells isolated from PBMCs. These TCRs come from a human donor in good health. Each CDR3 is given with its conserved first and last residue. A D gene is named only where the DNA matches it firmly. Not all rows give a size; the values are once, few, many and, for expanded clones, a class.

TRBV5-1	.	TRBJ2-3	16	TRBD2	TGCGCCAGCAGCTTGGCGGGACTAGCTTCCACAGATACGCAGTATTTT	CASSLAGLASTDTQYF
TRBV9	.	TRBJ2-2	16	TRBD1	TGTGCCAGCAGCGTAGTGCGGACAGGGGACACCGGGGAGCTGTTTTTT	CASSVVRTGDTGELFF
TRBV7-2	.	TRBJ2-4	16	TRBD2	TGTGCCAGCAGCTTACCTAGCGGGATAGCCAAAAACATTCAGTACTTC	CASSLPSGIAKNIQYF
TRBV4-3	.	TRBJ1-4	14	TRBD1	TGCGCCAGCAGCCAGGACAGGAGGGGTGAAAAACTGTTTTTT	CASSQDRRGEKLFF
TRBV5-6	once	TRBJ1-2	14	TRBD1	TGTGCCAGCAGCCTAGGACAGGGATTCTATGGCTACACCTTC	CASSLGQGFYGYTF
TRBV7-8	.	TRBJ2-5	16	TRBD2	TGTGCCAGCAGCTACCCCGGACTAGCGGGAGTTCAGACCCAGTACTTC	CASSYPGLAGVQTQYF
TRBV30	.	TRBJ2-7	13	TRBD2	TGTGCCTGGAAGGTAGCGGGAGCCGACGAGCAGTACTTC	CAWKVAGADEQYF
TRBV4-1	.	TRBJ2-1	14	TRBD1	TGCGCCAGCAGCCGACAGGGTTCCTACAATGAGCAGTTCTTC	CASSRQGSYNEQFF
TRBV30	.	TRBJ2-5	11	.	TGTGCCTGGAGTGGAGGGGAGACCCAGTACTTC	CAWSGGETQYF
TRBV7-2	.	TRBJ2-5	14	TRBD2	TGTGCCAGCAGCGGTGGGGGTAGCGGGAGGGCCCAGTACTTC	CASSGGGSGRAQYF
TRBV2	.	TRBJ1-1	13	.	TGTGCCAGCAGCGGGACACCTAACACTGAAGCTTTCTTT	CASSGTPNTEAFF
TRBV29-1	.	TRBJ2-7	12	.	TGCAGCGTTGGACGGGTAGGATACGAGCAGTACTTC	CSVGRVGYEQYF
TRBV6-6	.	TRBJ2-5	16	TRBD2	TGTGCCAGCAGTTATGGAGGGAGGGCTAACCGGGAGACCCAGTACTTC	CASSYGGRANRETQYF
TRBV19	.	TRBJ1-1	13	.	TGTGCCAGTATCGGGGGGCTGAACACTGAAGCTTTCTTT	CASIGGLNTEAFF
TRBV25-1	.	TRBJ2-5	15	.	TGTGCCAGCAGTGAATATGGCAGGGCGCAAGAGACCCAGTACTTC	CASSEYGRAQETQYF
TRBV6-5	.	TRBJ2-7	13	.	TGTGCCAGCAGTCAGACTATGGCGTGGGAGCAGTACTTC	CASSQTMAWEQYF
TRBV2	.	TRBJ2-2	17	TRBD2	TGTGCCAGCAGTGAAGATTTGGGACTAGTGGAGATCGGGGAGCTGTTTTTT	CASSEDLGLVEIGELFF
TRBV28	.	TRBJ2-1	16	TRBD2	TGTGCCAGCAGTTTATCCAGGCCGGGGGGTGTTCATGAGCAGTTCTTC	CASSLSRPGGVHEQFF
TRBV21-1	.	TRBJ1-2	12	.	TGTGCCAGCAGCATCGAACTCTATGGCTACACCTTC	CASSIELYGYTF
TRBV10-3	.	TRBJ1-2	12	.	TGTGCCATCACGGGAGGTGCCGGGGGCTACACCTTC	CAITGGAGGYTF
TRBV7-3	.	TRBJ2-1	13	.	TGTGCCAGCAGCTCGGGACACTACAATGAGCAGTTCTTC	CASSSGHYNEQFF
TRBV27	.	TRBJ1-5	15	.	TGTGCCAGCAGTTTAGGTCAGGGGATAAATCAGCCCCAGCATTTT	CASSLGQGINQPQHF
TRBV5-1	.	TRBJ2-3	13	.	TGCGCCAGCAGCCTAGACAGCACAGATACGCAGTATTTT	CASSLDSTDTQYF
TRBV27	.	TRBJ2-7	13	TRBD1	TGTGCCAGCAGTCCCGGGACAGGCTTCGAGCAGTACTTC	CASSPGTGFEQYF
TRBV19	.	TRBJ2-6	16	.	TGTGCCAGTAGTATAGAATGGCAGACTGGGGCCAACGTCCTGACTTTC	CASSIEWQTGANVLTF
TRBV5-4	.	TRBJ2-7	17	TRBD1	TGTGCCAGCAGCTTGGCGGGTCGGGACAGGGGTACCTACGAGCAGTACTTC	CASSLAGRDRGTYEQYF
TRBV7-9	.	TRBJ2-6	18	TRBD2	TGTGCCAGCAGCTTCCTAGCGGGAGGGCCAAGTGGGGCCAACGTCCTGACTTTC	CASSFLAGGPSGANVLTF
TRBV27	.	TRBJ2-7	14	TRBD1	TGTGCCAGCAGTTTATTGAGCCGGGACAGGAAGCAGTACTTC	CASSLLSRDRKQYF
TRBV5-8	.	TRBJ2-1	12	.	TGTGCCAGCAGCCCCTTGGCAAATGAGCAGTTCTTC	CASSPLANEQFF
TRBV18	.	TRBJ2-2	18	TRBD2	TGTGCCAGCTCACCCGGACTAGCGGGAGAGCCGAACACCGGGGAGCTGTTTTTT	CASSPGLAGEPNTGELFF
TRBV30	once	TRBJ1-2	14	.	TGTGCCTGGAGACCCCTGGACACCAACTATGGCTACACCTTC	CAWRPLDTNYGYTF
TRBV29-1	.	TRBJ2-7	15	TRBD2	TGCAGCGTTGAAGGGCGGACTAGCGGAACCTACGAGCAGTACTTC	CSVEGRTSGTYEQYF
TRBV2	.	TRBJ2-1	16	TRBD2	TGTGCCAGCAGAGAAGGGACTAGCTATGACTACAATGAGCAGTTCTTC	CASREGTSYDYNEQFF
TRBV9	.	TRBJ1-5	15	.	TGTGCCAGCAGCGTAGGAGGGAATAGCAATCAGCCCCAGCATTTT	CASSVGGNSNQPQHF
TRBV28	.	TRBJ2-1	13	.	TGTGCCAGCAGTCAGGGTTCTTGGAATGAGCAGTTCTTC	CASSQGSWNEQFF
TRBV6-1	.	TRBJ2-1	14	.	TGTGCCAGCCTTCTAGGGAGTTCCTACAATGAGCAGTTCTTC	CASLLGSSYNEQFF
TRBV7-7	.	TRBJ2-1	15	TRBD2	TGTGCTTTGGGAAAGGCGGGAGGGGCATACAATGAGCAGTTCTTC	CALGKAGGAYNEQFF
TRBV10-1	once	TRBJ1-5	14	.	TGCGCCAGCAGTGAAACCGGGGTCAATCAGCCCCAGCATTTT	CASSETGVNQPQHF
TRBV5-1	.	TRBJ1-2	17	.	TGCGCCAGCAGCTCCCCGGGAGGGGAGGTTTGGGACTATGGCTACACCTTC	CASSSPGGEVWDYGYTF
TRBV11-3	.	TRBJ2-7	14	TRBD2	TGTGCCAGCAGCGGTAGCGGGAGTTACTACGAGCAGTACTTC	CASSGSGSYYEQYF
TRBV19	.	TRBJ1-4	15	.	TGTGCCAGTAGTATCTACAGTGCAACTAATGAAAAACTGTTTTTT	CASSIYSATNEKLFF
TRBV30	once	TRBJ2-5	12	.	TGTGCCTGGAGTAGCATCGAAGAGACCCAGTACTTC	CAWSSIEETQYF
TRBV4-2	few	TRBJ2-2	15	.	TGTGCCAGCAGCCAAGTTTTAGGGGACACCGGGGAGCTGTTTTTT	CASSQVLGDTGELFF
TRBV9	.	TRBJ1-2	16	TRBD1	TGTGCCAGCAGCGTAGCGCCCCGGGACAGCCGCCGGGGCTACACCTTC	CASSVAPRDSRRGYTF
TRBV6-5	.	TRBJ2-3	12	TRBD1	TGTGCCACTCACAGGGGGACAGATACGCAGTATTTT	CATHRGTDTQYF
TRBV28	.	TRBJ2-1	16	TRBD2	TGTGCCAGCAGTTTGTTGACTAGCGGGGTCTCAAATGAGCAGTTCTTC	CASSLLTSGVSNEQFF
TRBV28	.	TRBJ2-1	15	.	TGTGCCAGCAGTCTAGACAGATTATGGGGCAATGAGCAGTTCTTC	CASSLDRLWGNEQFF
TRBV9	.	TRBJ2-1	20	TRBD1	TGTGCCAGCAGCCACCCACAGACAGGGGGCGAACTAGAAAGCTACAATGAGCAGTTCTTC	CASSHPQTGGELESYNEQFF
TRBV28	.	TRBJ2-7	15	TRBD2	TGTGCCAGCAGTTTAAGGAGCGGGAGGGGGTACGAGCAGTACTTC	CASSLRSGRGYEQYF
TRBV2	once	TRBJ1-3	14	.	TGTGCCAGCAGCGCGACAGGCTCTGGAAACACCATATATTTT	CASSATGSGNTIYF
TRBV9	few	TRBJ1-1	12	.	TGTGCCAGCAGGCACCCCGGCACTGAAGCTTTCTTT	CASRHPGTEAFF